What follows are 32 T cell receptor beta chains derived from one specimen sequenced in a study of blood T cell repertoires in COVID-19. Some clones are missing from TCRdb's copy, which holds only in-frame ones; the method was immunoSEQ multiplex PCR. The data contain tens of thousands of clones, over 80% of them singletons. The sequencing input was peripheral blood. Source of these receptors: a human donor in a cohort sampled during active COVID-19.

The rearrangement links TRBV10-1 to TRBJ1-1, with D possibly matching TRBD1 (5 bases). This CDR3 is 16 amino acids long. With 0 bases removed from V and 6 bases from J, the gap between germline ends came to 17 bases. Germline CDR1 reads WNHNN; CDR2 reads SYGVQD (reference sequence). The CDR3 nucleotides read TGCGCCAGCAGTGAGTCCCGGGGGGAATTGAGGTCTGAAGCTTTCTTT. Protein sequence: CASSESRGELRSEAFF.

V gene TRBV27 combines with J gene TRBJ2-7, with no clear D. The CDR3 sequence is 15 residues long. Germline CDR1 is MNHEY and CDR2 is SMNVEV (reference sequence). Trimming took off 2 bases at V and 2 bases at J, with 13 bases between the two ends. The CDR3 DNA is TGTGCCAGCAGTTTAGGGCCAGGCCCAGCCTACGAGCAGTACTTC. This translates into CASSLGPGPAYEQYF.

The CDR3 DNA reads as TGTGCCAGCACCGAACAACAGGGGAACTATGGCTACACCTTC. Translation: CASTEQQGNYGYTF. The chain employs TRBV9 and TRBJ1-2; 7 nucleotides align to TRBD1. CDR1 is SGDLS and CDR2 is YYNGEE in the germline V gene. J lost 2 bases, V lost 6 bases, and 7 bases had no gene match. The CDR3 runs to 14 residues.

The gene calls are TRBV30 and TRBJ1-2, with D possibly TRBD1 on 5 matching bases. In germline, CDR1 is GTSNPN, CDR2 SVGIG (reference sequence). There are 15 residues in the CDR3. The germline V and J ends were trimmed by 2 bases and 1 base, with 14 bases remaining between them. The CDR3 sequence: CAWSPSGNFNYGYTF. For the CDR3, the DNA is TGTGCCTGGAGTCCTTCAGGGAATTTTAACTATGGCTACACCTTC.

This chain joins TRBV28 and TRBJ1-2, with 7 bases lining up with TRBD1. Unmatched junction bases numbered 7, after V lost 2 bases and J lost 1 base. CDR3 length: 16 amino acids. The germline CDR1 and CDR2 sequences are MDHEN and SYDVKM. The CDR3 loop reads CASSLSDRENNYGYTF. The CDR3 bases are TGTGCCAGCAGTTTAAGTGACAGGGAAAATAACTATGGCTACACCTTC.

The chain has TRBV30 and TRBJ2-1, with 8 bases lining up with TRBD2. V dropped 2 bases and J dropped 7; count of bases not matched to a gene: 4. This CDR3 is built from 13 residues. The germline CDR1 and CDR2 sequences are GTSNPN and SVGIG (reference sequence). CDR3 nucleotide sequence: TGTGCCTGGAGTCCTGGACTAGCAAATGAGCAGTTCTTC. It specifies CAWSPGLANEQFF.

CDR3 region: CASSSVGGPTDTQYF. CDR3 bases: TGTGCCAGTAGTAGCGTGGGAGGGCCCACAGATACGCAGTATTTT. The rearrangement uses TRBV19 and TRBJ2-3; the match to TRBD2 covers 7 bases. The CDR3 runs to 15 residues. The trim removed 4 bases at V and 2 bases at J, leaving 6 bases unmatched. CDR1 and CDR2 from the germline V gene are LNHDA and SQIVND (reference sequence).

The V gene is TRBV28, the J gene TRBJ2-5; 7 positions agree with TRBD2. The V and J ends lost 5 bases and 7 bases, in that order; junction bases with no gene match: 13. The CDR3 is 15 amino acids. The V gene's germline CDR1 is MDHEN and CDR2 SYDVKM. CDR3 nucleotides: TGTGCCAGCAGTCCTCCGGGGGGTCCGAGCAGGACCCAGTACTTC. This gives the protein CASSPPGGPSRTQYF. Combining the CDR3 with reference TRBV28 and TRBJ2-5 gives the whole variable domain DVKVTQSSRYLVKRTGEKVFLECVQDMDHENMFWYRQDPGLGLRLIYFSYDVKMKEKGDIPEGYSVSREKKERFSLILESASTNQTSMYLCASSPPGGPSRTQYFGPGTRLLVL.

Only one count was recorded for this clone. The chain uses TRBV5-5 and TRBJ2-5, with D unresolved. Germline CDR1 is SGHKS and CDR2 is YYEKEE (reference sequence). Trimming shortened V by 0 bases and J by 2 bases, and 14 bases separated the two germline ends. The CDR3 is 16 amino acids. CDR3: CASSLAGGSLQETQYF. CDR3 in DNA: TGTGCCAGCAGCTTGGCAGGTGGCAGTTTACAAGAGACCCAGTACTTC.

The rearrangement joins TRBV6-6 to TRBJ1-5; D is perhaps TRBD1 (5 bases). The V gene's germline CDR1 is MNHNY and CDR2 SVGAGI (reference sequence). Trimming pared 3 bases from V and 5 bases from J, leaving 11 bases between. The CDR3 extends over 14 amino acids. CDR3 amino acids: CASSYWQGDQPQHF. The CDR3 nucleotides are TGTGCCAGCAGTTATTGGCAGGGTGATCAGCCCCAGCATTTT.

The chain combines TRBV3-1 (or the pseudogene TRBV3-2) with TRBJ1-2; 7 bases align to TRBD1. Unmatched junction bases numbered 24, after V lost 4 bases and J lost 10 bases. The V gene's germline CDR1 is LGHDT and CDR2 YNNKEL (reference sequence). The CDR3 length is 18 residues. The CDR3 coding sequence is TGTGCCAGCAGCCGTCTTCAAGTATGGTCCGGGACAGCTAACACCTACACCTTC. Protein product: CASSRLQVWSGTANTYTF.

J is TRBJ2-7 and V is TRBV28, with D perhaps TRBD1 (5 bases). The CDR3 has 12 amino acids. The germline gives CDR1 MDHEN, CDR2 SYDVKM. V lost 6 bases, J lost 3 bases, and 9 bases lay in between. The CDR3 region is CASRQGDYEQYF. Here the CDR3 DNA reads TGTGCCAGCAGACAAGGGGACTACGAGCAGTACTTC.

Here the CDR3 reads CASSGALAVQETQYF. CDR3 bases: TGTGCCAGCAGTGGGGCACTAGCGGTCCAAGAGACCCAGTACTTC. J is TRBJ2-5 and V is TRBV25-1, with 8 bases matching TRBD2. CDR1 MGHDK and CDR2 SYGVNS come from the germline V gene. This CDR3 spans 15 amino acids. Losses at the gene ends were 4 bases for V and 1 base for J; bases not matched to a gene: 5.

V is TRBV6-6 and J is TRBJ2-1, with 10 nucleotides matching TRBD2. The germline V gene has CDR1 MNHNY and CDR2 SVGAGI (reference sequence). CDR3 size: 15 residues. Trimming at V came to 6 bases and at J to 4 bases, leaving 6 bases not matched to a gene. The CDR3 region is CASRPNSGGYNEQFF. The CDR3 DNA follows: TGTGCCAGCAGGCCGAATAGCGGGGGGTACAATGAGCAGTTCTTC.

CDR3: CASCPSDFLRAQYF. The CDR3 nucleotides are TGTGCCAGCTGTCCCAGCGATTTCCTGCGGGCCCAGTACTTC. The V and J genes are TRBV28 and TRBJ2-5; tentative D call: TRBD2 (5 bases). Germline lookup yields CDR1 MDHEN and CDR2 SYDVKM. V gave up 8 bases and J gave up 9 bases, with 22 bases separating them. CDR3 size: 14 residues.

This chain links TRBV29-1 with TRBJ1-2, with a possible D match to TRBD1 (5 bases). The CDR3 has 11 amino acids. V lost 6 bases to trimming and J lost 3 bases, with 8 bases between them. Germline V gene sequence: CDR1 SQVTM, CDR2 ANQGSEA. CDR3 sequence (DNA): TGCAGCGTAGACAGCCACTATGGCTACACCTTC. This codes for CSVDSHYGYTF.

The J gene is TRBJ1-5, the V gene TRBV19; D uncertain. V dropped 5 bases and J dropped 0 bases, with 8 bases sitting between them. This CDR3 has 14 residues. From germline, CDR1 is LNHDA and CDR2 SQIVND (reference sequence). Written as DNA, the CDR3 is TGTGCCAGTAGTTTCGGGGTTAGCAATCAGCCCCAGCATTTT. It encodes CASSFGVSNQPQHF.

This clone was seen a single time. J is TRBJ1-1 and V is TRBV14, with 7 nucleotides matching TRBD1. Germline CDR1 SGHDN, CDR2 FVKESK. The V gene end was trimmed by 4 bases and the J gene end by 1 base; junction bases not matched to a gene: 6. The CDR3 runs 15 residues. DNA for the CDR3: TGTGCCAGCAGCCCCGTACAGGGGAAGAACACTGAAGCTTTCTTT. It codes for CASSPVQGKNTEAFF.

The chain carries TRBV2 and TRBJ1-3, with 11 bases identical to TRBD1. CDR1 and CDR2 from the germline V gene are SNHLY and FYNNEI. The CDR3 has 16 residues. The junction had 5 bases not matched to a gene; V was cut back by 5 bases and J by 2 bases. The CDR3 here is CASSPGTGGTGNTIYF. DNA of the CDR3: TGTGCCAGCAGTCCTGGGACAGGGGGAACTGGAAACACCATATATTTT.

The chain recombines TRBV28 with TRBJ1-1; tentative D call: TRBD1 (6 bases). V was cut by 7 bases and J by 0 bases, with 9 bases left in between. CDR3 length equals 13 residues. CDR1 and CDR2 from the germline V gene are MDHEN and SYDVKM. The chain's CDR3 is CASIGDMNTEAFF. CDR3 in DNA: TGTGCCAGCATTGGGGACATGAACACTGAAGCTTTCTTT.

The rearrangement links TRBV7-3 to TRBJ2-3, with D possibly being TRBD1 (6 bases). Germline lookup yields CDR1 SGHTA and CDR2 FQGTGA. The CDR3 has 15 residues. V was cut by 5 bases and J by 3 bases, with 15 bases left in between. The CDR3, as DNA: TGTGCCAGCAGCCAGGGCGGACAGACAACAGATACGCAGTATTTT. Residues: CASSQGGQTTDTQYF.

The genes are TRBV5-1 and TRBJ2-3; tentative D call: TRBD2 (6 bases). Germline lookup yields CDR1 SGHRS and CDR2 YFSETQ. The CDR3 loop spans 16 amino acids. V dropped 0 bases and J dropped 2 bases, with 13 bases sitting between them. The CDR3 DNA sequence: TGCGCCAGCAGCTTGGTGTTAGCGGACTTCACAGATACGCAGTATTTT. It translates to CASSLVLADFTDTQYF.

The chain recombines TRBV7-9 with TRBJ2-5; 7 bases line up with TRBD1. V trimming: 6 bases; J trimming: 13 bases; junction bases outside the gene matches: 11. Germline-derived CDR1 and CDR2 are SEHNR and FQNEAQ (reference sequence). This CDR3 has 12 amino acids. In DNA form, the CDR3 reads TGTGCCAGCAGGGGACAGAGCCCCTCCCGGTACTTC. Translated, it gives CASRGQSPSRYF. Complete variable domain (other parts from reference TRBV7-9 and TRBJ2-5): DTGVSQNPRHKITKRGQNVTFRCDPISEHNRLYWYRQTLGQGPEFLTYFQNEAQLEKSRLLSDRFSAERPKGSFSTLEIQRTEQGDSAMYLCASRGQSPSRYFGPGTRLLVL.

The chain employs TRBV7-3 and TRBJ2-2; 13 bases are shared with TRBD2. Germline lookup yields CDR1 SGHTA and CDR2 FQGTGA. After removal of 0 bases from V and 2 bases from J, the junction contained 12 bases not matched to a gene. This CDR3 has 21 residues. CDR3 region: CASSLTGLAGEGLVNTGELFF. CDR3 DNA: TGTGCCAGCAGCTTAACTGGACTAGCGGGAGAAGGTTTGGTAAACACCGGGGAGCTGTTTTTT.

This clone was seen a single time. The chain joins TRBV5-8 to TRBJ2-3, with no clear D. The CDR3 has 14 residues. V was clipped by 0 bases and J by 2 bases, with 7 bases between them. Germline V CDR1 and CDR2: SGHTS, YDEGEE. CDR3 DNA sequence: TGTGCCAGCAGCTTGGGGTTAGACACAGATACGCAGTATTTT. Its protein is CASSLGLDTDTQYF.

This rearrangement joins TRBV24-1 to TRBJ1-5, with a weak D call TRBD1 (5 bases). CDR1 is KGHDR, CDR2 SFDVKD, per germline. The CDR3 contains 15 residues. Deletions cut 3 bases from V and 2 bases from J, with 10 bases between. This CDR3 is CATSDPREGNQPQHF. In DNA, the CDR3 is TGTGCCACCAGTGATCCCAGGGAAGGCAATCAGCCCCAGCATTTT.

The V and J genes are TRBV2 and TRBJ2-5; TRBD1 agrees at 8 bases. V trimming: 8 bases; J trimming: 4 bases; junction bases outside the gene matches: 9. CDR1 and CDR2 (germline): SNHLY, FYNNEI. The CDR3 runs 14 residues. The CDR3 loop reads CASSSRTGLETQYF. CDR3 DNA sequence: TGTGCCAGCTCGAGTAGGACAGGGTTAGAGACCCAGTACTTC.

The chain is built from TRBV30 and TRBJ2-5; 9 bases match TRBD1. The CDR3 sequence is 15 residues long. Trimming took 1 base from V and 1 from J; bases not matched to a gene: 4. CDR1 is GTSNPN, CDR2 SVGIG, per germline (reference sequence). The CDR3 nucleotides read TGTGCCTGGAGTGGAGGGGGACAGGGCCAAGAGACCCAGTACTTC. This gives the protein CAWSGGGQGQETQYF. The full variable domain, its missing parts supplied by reference TRBV30 and TRBJ2-5, is SQTIHQWPATLVQPVGSPLSLECTVEGTSNPNLYWYRQAAGRGLQLLFYSVGIGQISSEVPQNLSASRPQDRQFILSSKKLLLSDSGFYLCAWSGGGQGQETQYFGPGTRLLVL.

The chain couples TRBV5-4 to TRBJ2-7, with 8 bases matching TRBD1. The length of the CDR3 is 15 residues. Germline values: CDR1 SGHNT, CDR2 YYREEE (reference sequence). Trimming removed 0 bases from V and 2 bases from J; junction bases left unmatched: 4. CDR3 nucleotides: TGTGCCAGCAGCTTGGGGACAGGGAAAGCCTACGAGCAGTACTTC. Translating gives CASSLGTGKAYEQYF.

The genes are TRBV5-1 and TRBJ2-2; TRBD2 matches 10 bases. Germline CDR1 and CDR2: SGHRS and YFSETQ. This CDR3 has 16 amino acids. Germline trimming cut 4 bases from V and 0 bases from J; bases unmatched to any gene: 3. CDR3 in amino acids: CASSAGLASNTGELFF. The CDR3 DNA reads TGCGCCAGCAGCGCGGGACTAGCGTCGAACACCGGGGAGCTGTTTTTT.

The V and J genes are TRBV7-9 and TRBJ2-2; D unclear. Germline loops: CDR1 SEHNR, CDR2 FQNEAQ (reference sequence). The CDR3 loop spans 17 amino acids. Trimming left V 5 bases short and J 1 base short, with 17 bases between. CDR3 sequence (DNA): TGTGCCAGCAGCCCCTATAGTCAAGCAGGGAACACCGGGGAGCTGTTTTTT. Translating gives CASSPYSQAGNTGELFF.

The chain is built from TRBV10-2 and TRBJ1-1, with 8 positions matching TRBD1. Trimming removed 2 bases from V and 4 bases from J; junction bases left unmatched: 3. The CDR3 totals 14 residues. Per germline, CDR1 WSHSY and CDR2 SAAADI. CDR3 residues: CASSENRGGTEAFF. CDR3 in DNA: TGCGCCAGCAGTGAGAACAGGGGGGGCACTGAAGCTTTCTTT.